These T cell receptor beta chains were read from a single sample in a study of blood T cell repertoires in COVID-19. Assay used: immunoSEQ multiplex PCR; TCRdb lists only in-frame clones, some missing. The sample includes roughly 200,000 clones, over 80% of them seen just once. The sequenced sample was peripheral blood. The receptors here all came from a middle-aged woman with COVID-19, enrolled during active disease. The CDR3 runs from the conserved cysteine through the conserved F or W. D genes are given only for firm matches. Some rows mark clone size as missing; the rest say once, few, many or name a class of expanded clone.

D gene	J gene	V gene	clone size	CDR3 DNA	CDR3 protein
TRBD1	TRBJ2-3	TRBV5-8	NA	TGTGCCAGCAGCTCGTACAGGGGGTACAGCACAGATACGCAGTATTTT	CASSSYRGYSTDTQYF
TRBD1	TRBJ1-3	TRBV9	NA	TGTGCCAGCAGCGTCGGACAGGCCCGAAACACCATATATTTT	CASSVGQARNTIYF
NA	TRBJ1-2	TRBV5-1	NA	TGCGCCAGCAGCCAAGGGACAAGCATCGGGGAAGGCTACACCTTC	CASSQGTSIGEGYTF
TRBD2	TRBJ2-1	TRBV9	NA	TGTGCCAGCAGCGTAGGACTAGCGGGGGGGAATGAGCAGTTCTTC	CASSVGLAGGNEQFF
NA	TRBJ1-5	TRBV6-4	few	TGTGCCAGCAGTGGAATTGGAGGGGTCTATCAGCCCCAGCATTTT	CASSGIGGVYQPQHF
TRBD1	TRBJ1-1	TRBV2	NA	TGTGCCAACGGACAGGGGGCCACTGAAGCTTTCTTT	CANGQGATEAFF
NA	TRBJ2-7	TRBV7-9	NA	TGTGCCAGCAGCCCTACTATGGGGAGCACCTACGAGCAGTACTTC	CASSPTMGSTYEQYF
NA	TRBJ2-7	TRBV11-2	NA	TGTGCCAGCAGCTTACAGGCCTACGAGCAGTACTTC	CASSLQAYEQYF
NA	TRBJ1-1	TRBV4-1	NA	TGCGCCAGCAGCCAAGGGACTCTGAACACTGAAGCTTTCTTT	CASSQGTLNTEAFF
TRBD2	TRBJ2-7	TRBV14	NA	TGTGCCAGCAGCCCTCTGGGACTAGCGGGAGTATGGGAGCAGTACTTC	CASSPLGLAGVWEQYF
TRBD1	TRBJ1-6	TRBV5-6	NA	TGTGCCAGCAGCCCTAGGGGACAGGGTCATTCACCCCTCCACTTT	CASSPRGQGHSPLHF
NA	TRBJ2-5	TRBV11-1	NA	TGTGCCAGCAGCTTGATTGGGGGGAGAGAGACCCAGTACTTC	CASSLIGGRETQYF
NA	TRBJ1-2	TRBV25-1	NA	TGTGCCAGCAGTGAATTACGAGGCAGGGGAGACTATGGCTACACCTTC	CASSELRGRGDYGYTF
TRBD1	TRBJ1-3	TRBV7-6	NA	TGTGCCAGCAGCCTCGGACAGGGCTCTGGAAACACCATATATTTT	CASSLGQGSGNTIYF
TRBD1	TRBJ1-1	TRBV27	few	TGTGCCAGCAGTGAGAGGACAGGGAACACTGAAGCTTTCTTT	CASSERTGNTEAFF
TRBD1	TRBJ1-2	TRBV7-9	NA	TGTGCCAGCAGCTTAGTGGAGACAGGGGGCTATGGCTACACCTTC	CASSLVETGGYGYTF
NA	TRBJ1-2	TRBV29-1	NA	TGCAGCGTTGAAGAGTACCAGGCTAACTATGGCTACACCTTC	CSVEEYQANYGYTF
NA	TRBJ1-5	TRBV11-2	NA	TGTGCCTCCGCGAACTCGGGGGGGTTCAATCAGCCCCAGCATTTT	CASANSGGFNQPQHF
NA	TRBJ1-2	TRBV4-1	NA	TGCGCCAGCAGCCAAGAGGCATCCCGCAGCTATGGCTACACCTTC	CASSQEASRSYGYTF
NA	TRBJ1-5	TRBV7-8	NA	TGTGCCAGCAGCTTAGGTAATATGGGCCAAAATCAGCCCCAGCATTTT	CASSLGNMGQNQPQHF
TRBD2	TRBJ2-1	TRBV7-8	NA	TGTGCCAGCAGCCTCGGCGGGGGTTACAATGAGCAGTTCTTC	CASSLGGGYNEQFF
NA	TRBJ2-2	TRBV27	NA	TGTGCCAGCTCCCTCGCGGGCACCGGGGAGCTGTTTTTT	CASSLAGTGELFF
NA	TRBJ1-2	TRBV10-1	NA	TGCGCCAGCAGTGAGGACACTAACTATGGCTACACCTTC	CASSEDTNYGYTF
NA	TRBJ1-5	TRBV5-5	NA	TGTGCCAGCAGCTTGGTGCAGGGTCTGTTGCAGCCCCAGCATTTT	CASSLVQGLLQPQHF
TRBD1	TRBJ2-5	TRBV10-3	NA	TGTGCCACGGAACCGGGACAGGGAAGGGCCCAGTACTTC	CATEPGQGRAQYF
NA	TRBJ2-3	TRBV7-9	NA	TGTGCCAGCAGCTTAGGTCTCTCAGGGATGAGACCTCGGACAGATACGCAGTATTTT	CASSLGLSGMRPRTDTQYF
NA	TRBJ1-2	TRBV9	NA	TGTGCCAGCAGAACCCCATCACAGGGTCCCTATGGCTACACCTTC	CASRTPSQGPYGYTF
NA	TRBJ2-3	TRBV9	NA	TGTGCCAGCAGCCCAGAAGGGACAAACACAGATACGCAGTATTTT	CASSPEGTNTDTQYF
NA	TRBJ2-1	TRBV7-2	NA	TGTGCCAGCAGCTTAGCCGGACTCTCCTACAATGAGCAGTTCTTC	CASSLAGLSYNEQFF
NA	TRBJ1-5	TRBV2	NA	TGTGCCAGCAGTGGCTCAGGGAACGCTCAGCCCCAGCATTTT	CASSGSGNAQPQHF
NA	TRBJ1-5	TRBV5-1	NA	TGCGCCAGCAGCCTGTTCAGTCCCGACGATTCAAGAGGTAGCAATCAGCCCCAGCATTTT	CASSLFSPDDSRGSNQPQHF
TRBD1	TRBJ1-6	TRBV10-2	once	TGCGCCAGCCGCACAGGGGCGGCTGGGAATTCACCCCTCCACTTT	CASRTGAAGNSPLHF